The clone carrying this T cell receptor (beta chain) was recorded at least ten times. From germline, CDR1 is MNHEY and CDR2 SVGAGI. This CDR3 contains 15 residues. Trimming at V came to 7 bases and at J to 0 bases, leaving 7 bases not matched to a gene. TCR beta CDR3 amplification used RNA transcripts. HTBI primers were used in a first-round RT-PCR, which preceded a second-round multiplex PCR. MiXCR, run by TCRdb on the multiplex PCR reads, gives a single entry per CDR3 protein. The sample has 400,000 or so distinct CDR3 sequences, about 15% seen once. This record belongs to a study of Graves' ophthalmopathy and Graves' hyperthyroidism. Enrollment excluded any patients with other autoimmune diseases, uncontrolled infections, pregnancy or lactation.

The origin of this receptor is an adult woman with stable Graves' hyperthyroidism. Sequences were obtained from peripheral blood. This rearrangement joins TRBV6-5 to TRBJ2-7; TRBD2 matches 9 bases. CDR3 sequence (DNA): TGTGCCAGCAAGATGGTAGCGGGAGTCTCCTACGAGCAGTACTTC. It codes for CASKMVAGVSYEQYF.